The present entry profiles one T cell receptor beta chain with its context. This receptor's antigen is unknown. Base qualities are missing; no much larger clone stands one base away. For CDR1 and CDR2, the germline V gene lists MGHRA and YSYEKL. V is trimmed back by 0 bases and J by 8 bases, and the junction contains 14 bases that no gene match accounts for. Reading from cysteine to phenylalanine, the CDR3 counts 17 amino acids. The sequence is cut down to CDR3 DNA, 51 bases in frame from base 1. Moderately to severely active disease, a Clinical Activity Score of at least 3, a NOSPECS grade of at least 4, and a duration under 3 months were present in ophthalmopathy patients. The study excluded patients with uncontrolled infections, other autoimmune diseases, pregnancy or lactation. Clinical symptoms, serum thyroxine and TRAb, thyroid ultrasound, and orbital computed tomography formed the basis for the diagnoses. PBMCs were isolated from approximately 10 ml of fresh peripheral blood by Ficoll-Paque density gradient centrifugation. Total RNA was extracted using Trizol reagent, and RNA quality was assessed on an Agilent 2100 Bioanalyzer.

The data were obtained in a study of T cells in Graves' hyperthyroidism and ophthalmopathy (dated by TCRdb to between 2018 and 2021). In terms of the full investigation: Peripheral blood samples were taken at the time of initial diagnosis, prior to any treatment. The paper describes TCR Vbeta CDR3 sequencing of 135 peripheral blood samples, made up of 43 ophthalmopathy patients, around 73 hyperthyroidism patients and some 17 progressor patients. After blood sampling, hyperthyroidism patients were treated with methimazole at a starting dose of 30 mg daily, and ophthalmopathy patients were treated with high-dose intravenous methylprednisolone. To identify distinguishing TCR V-J signatures, a discovery cohort of 90 to 100 patients was used, comprising 40 to 45 with Graves' ophthalmopathy and some 57 with stable Graves' hyperthyroidism. The roughly 100 discovery patients were divided at random into training and test sets in a 7:3 ratio. The study also compared thyroid tissue and blood T-cell repertoires from over 5 Graves' hyperthyroidism patients. Prospective prediction of ophthalmopathy was tested in an independent validation cohort of 18 to 20 hyperthyroidism patients and around 16 patients who later progressed to ophthalmopathy. Overall study outcomes, separate from this receptor: In cross-validation, a model built on a 13 V-J signature told ophthalmopathy apart from stable hyperthyroidism with approximately 90% sensitivity and 81% to 82% specificity, and in testing the same model reached 80%/75%. During validation, the model predicted progression to ophthalmopathy a median of approximately 6 months ahead of onset, with almost 71% sensitivity and 72% to 85% specificity. No statistical method was used to fix the sample size in advance, and group allocation was not hidden from the investigators. Most expanded thyroid clonotypes (frequency above 0.001) were also detected in blood, suggesting blood repertoires may reflect thyroid immune responses.

The TCR beta CDR3 regions were amplified from RNA transcripts. The TCR CDR3 was subjected to a first round of RT-PCR using the HTBI primer set and the Qiagen OneStep RT-PCR kit. The libraries were constructed in a second round of multiplex PCR and then size-selected and purified. Libraries were sequenced paired-end with 100 bp reads on an Illumina HiSeq2000. For the original study's pipeline: SOAPnuke was used to process the raw data, removing reads that contained adapters or uncalled bases, had a mean Phred below 15, or lacked an exact match to the constant primer or identifier. High-quality paired reads were merged with COPE v1.2.5, and unique nucleotide sequences were defined as clonotypes. Clonotypes were aligned to IMGT TRBV, TRBD and TRBJ reference segments using MiTCR v1.1. The analysis was restricted to V-J combinations with a frequency above 0.0001, which together covered over 99% of the repertoires. The TCS score was defined as F50 (clonal expansion) divided by E x V (chaos), with BLOSUM62-based TCRdist calculated between CDR3 peptides within each V-J. Welch's t-statistics and random forest reduced approximately 520 V-J features to around 14, which were used in a naive Bayes classifier (R e1071). Using fastp at Q25 and MiXCR, TCRdb reprocessed the public reads and kept productive beta chains. Each CDR3 protein appears once, grouped with its most common genes and DNA. These V and J calls derive from TCRdb rather than the authors' analysis. Counted in this sample were 640,000 or so distinct CDR3 sequences; over 12% of them appeared once. The ten largest make up roughly 7.7% of the sample.

This receptor was identified in a woman between 18 and 29 years old with Graves' ophthalmopathy. This chain is built from TRBV4-1 and TRBJ2-7, with 9 bases matching TRBD2. The source material was blood. In nucleotide form, the sequence is TGCGCCAGCAGCCAAGATGAATCCGGGAGGCTAGCGGGAAAGCAGTACTTC. This translates into CASSQDESGRLAGKQYF.